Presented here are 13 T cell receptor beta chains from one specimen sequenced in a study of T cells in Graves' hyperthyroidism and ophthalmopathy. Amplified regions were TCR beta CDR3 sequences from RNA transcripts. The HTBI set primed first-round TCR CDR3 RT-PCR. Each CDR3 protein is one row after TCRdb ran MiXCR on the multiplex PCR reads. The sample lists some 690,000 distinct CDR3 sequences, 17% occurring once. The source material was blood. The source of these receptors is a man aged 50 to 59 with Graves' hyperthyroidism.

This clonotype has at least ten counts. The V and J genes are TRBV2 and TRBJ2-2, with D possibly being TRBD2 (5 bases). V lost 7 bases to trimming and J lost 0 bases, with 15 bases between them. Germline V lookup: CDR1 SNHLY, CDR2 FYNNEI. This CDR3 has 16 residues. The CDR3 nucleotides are TGTGCCAGCACCGGAGGAGCGGACCCGAACACCGGGGAGCTGTTTTTT. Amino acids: CASTGGADPNTGELFF.

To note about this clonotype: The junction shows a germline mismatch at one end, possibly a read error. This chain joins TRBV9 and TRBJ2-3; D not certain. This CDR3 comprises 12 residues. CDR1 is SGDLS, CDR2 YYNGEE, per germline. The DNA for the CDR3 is TGTGCCAGCAGCCCCGGCACAGATGCGCAGTATTTT. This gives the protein CASSPGTDAQYF.

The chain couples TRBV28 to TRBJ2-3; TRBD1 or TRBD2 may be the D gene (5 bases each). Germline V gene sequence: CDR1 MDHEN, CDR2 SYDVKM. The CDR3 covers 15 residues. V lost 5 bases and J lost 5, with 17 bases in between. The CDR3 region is CASSTPGPPEDTQYF. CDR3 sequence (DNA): TGTGCCAGCAGTACTCCGGGACCCCCCGAAGATACGCAGTATTTT.

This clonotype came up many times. Here the CDR3 DNA reads TGTGCCAGCCCCAAGGGGGGAGGAACGGTCACTGAAGCTTTCTTT. This translates into CASPKGGGTVTEAFF. The rearrangement links TRBV28 to TRBJ1-1; TRBD1 is a possible D gene (6 bases). This CDR3 has 15 amino acids. Germline V gives CDR1 MDHEN, CDR2 SYDVKM. Trimming cost V 8 bases and J 4 bases, with 20 bases left between them.

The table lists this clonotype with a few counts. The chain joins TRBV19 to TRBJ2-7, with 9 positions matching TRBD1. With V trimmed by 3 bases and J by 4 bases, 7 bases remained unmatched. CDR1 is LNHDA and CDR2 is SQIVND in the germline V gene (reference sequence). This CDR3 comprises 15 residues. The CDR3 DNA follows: TGTGCCAGTAGTATGTCTGGACAGGGGACGTACGAGCAGTACTTC. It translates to CASSMSGQGTYEQYF.

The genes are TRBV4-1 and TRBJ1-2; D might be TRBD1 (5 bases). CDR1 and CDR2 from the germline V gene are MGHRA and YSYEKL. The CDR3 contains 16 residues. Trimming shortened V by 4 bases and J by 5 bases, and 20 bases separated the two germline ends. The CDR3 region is CASSLLAGDLRYGYTF. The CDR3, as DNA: TGCGCCAGCAGCCTCTTAGCGGGGGACCTGCGTTATGGCTACACCTTC.

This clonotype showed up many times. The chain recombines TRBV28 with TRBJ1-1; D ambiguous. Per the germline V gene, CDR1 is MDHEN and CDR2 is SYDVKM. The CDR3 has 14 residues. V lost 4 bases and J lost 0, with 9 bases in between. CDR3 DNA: TGTGCCAGCAGTTCCTTGGCCCTGAACACTGAAGCTTTCTTT. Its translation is CASSSLALNTEAFF.

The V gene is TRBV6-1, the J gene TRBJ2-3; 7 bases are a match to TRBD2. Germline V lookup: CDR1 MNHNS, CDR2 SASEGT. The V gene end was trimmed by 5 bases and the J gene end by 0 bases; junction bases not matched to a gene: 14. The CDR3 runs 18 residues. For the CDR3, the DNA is TGTGCCAGCAGTCCACTCCTCCTAGCGGTCTCTAGCACAGATACGCAGTATTTT. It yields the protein CASSPLLLAVSSTDTQYF.

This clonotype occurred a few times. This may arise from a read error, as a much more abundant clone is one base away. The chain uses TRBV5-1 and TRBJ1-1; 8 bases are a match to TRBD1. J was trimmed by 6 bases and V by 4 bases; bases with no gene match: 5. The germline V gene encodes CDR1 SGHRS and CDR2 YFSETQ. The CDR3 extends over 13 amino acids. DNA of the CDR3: TGCGCCAGCAGCCGGACAGGGTTCGCTGAAGCTTTCTTT. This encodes CASSRTGFAEAFF.

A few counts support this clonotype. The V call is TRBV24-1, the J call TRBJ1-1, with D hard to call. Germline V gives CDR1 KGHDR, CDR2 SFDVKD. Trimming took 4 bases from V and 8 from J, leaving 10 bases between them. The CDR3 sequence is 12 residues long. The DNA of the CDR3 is TGTGCCACCAGTGACCATTCGGAGGAAGCTTTCTTT. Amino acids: CATSDHSEEAFF.

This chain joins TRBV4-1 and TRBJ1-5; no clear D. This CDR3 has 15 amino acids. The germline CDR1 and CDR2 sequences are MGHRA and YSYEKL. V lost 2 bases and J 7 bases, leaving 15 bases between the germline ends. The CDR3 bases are TGCGCCAGCAGCCAATCAACCTTGGTAGGCCAGCCCCAGCATTTT. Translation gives CASSQSTLVGQPQHF.

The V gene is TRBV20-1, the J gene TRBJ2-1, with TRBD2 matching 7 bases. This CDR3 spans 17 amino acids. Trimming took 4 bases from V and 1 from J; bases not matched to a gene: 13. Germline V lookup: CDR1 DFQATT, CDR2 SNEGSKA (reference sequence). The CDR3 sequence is CSAMGLAVGFSYNEQFF. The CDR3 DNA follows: TGCAGTGCTATGGGGCTAGCGGTAGGGTTTTCCTACAATGAGCAGTTCTTC.

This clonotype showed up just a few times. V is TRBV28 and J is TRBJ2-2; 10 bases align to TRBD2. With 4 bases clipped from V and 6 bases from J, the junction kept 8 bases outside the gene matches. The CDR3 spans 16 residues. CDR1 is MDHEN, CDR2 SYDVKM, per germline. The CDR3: CASSSPLAGAPGELFF. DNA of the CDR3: TGTGCCAGCAGTTCCCCCCTAGCGGGAGCTCCCGGGGAGCTGTTTTTT. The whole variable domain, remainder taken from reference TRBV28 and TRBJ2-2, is DVKVTQSSRYLVKRTGEKVFLECVQDMDHENMFWYRQDPGLGLRLIYFSYDVKMKEKGDIPEGYSVSREKKERFSLILESASTNQTSMYLCASSSPLAGAPGELFFGEGSRLTVL.